Following are 15 T cell receptor beta chains from one sample sequenced in a study of T-cell reconstitution after alpha-beta-depleted transplantation in children listed by TCRdb under 2016. The protocol used for the library was PCR. Sequencing instrument: Illumina HiSeq 2500. Molecular barcoding was employed in the preparation of TCR libraries, with unique molecular identifiers being used to normalize TCRbeta repertoire quantification. TCRdb trimmed the raw reads at Q25, called clones with MiXCR and kept productive beta chains. CDR3 protein sequences are deduplicated, and each keeps its most common genes and DNA. This sample is represented by hundreds of thousands of distinct CDR3 sequences; about 10% of them were singletons. Together, the top ten hold around 2.2% of the sample. The sample's treatment or condition, from its label and the paper: allogeneic hematopoietic cell transplantation with graft depleted of TCRalphabeta T cells and CD19 B cells.

This specimen was PBMCs, taken before TCRalphabeta/CD19-depleted stem cell transplant. The source is a child aged 2 to 15 with inherited bone marrow failure, due to receive a stem cell transplant.

Points on this clonotype: This may be a read error: a much more frequent sequence differs by one nucleotide. The chain is built from TRBV29-1 and TRBJ1-1, with D uncertain. This CDR3 is built from 15 residues. Germline assignment: CDR1 SQVTM and CDR2 ANQGSEA. V was pared by 0 bases and J by 5 bases, with 16 bases between. The CDR3 coding sequence is TGCAGCGTTGAAGATCTAGGGAGCGAGGAGACTGAAGCTTTCTTT. Protein sequence: CSVEDLGSEETEAFF.

A few counts support this clonotype. V and J are TRBV6-2 or TRBV6-3 and TRBJ2-1; 10 bases map to TRBD2. The CDR3 contains 15 residues. Germline-derived CDR1 and CDR2 are MNHEY and SVGEGT. Germline trimming cut 0 bases from V and 8 bases from J; bases unmatched to any gene: 4. The CDR3 DNA sequence: TGTGCCAGCAGTTACTCAGCGGGAGGGCCCCATGAGCAGTTCTTC. Its protein is CASSYSAGGPHEQFF.

This clonotype was counted at least ten times. This rearrangement joins TRBV5-1 to TRBJ2-2; 12 bases are shared with TRBD2. The germline CDR1 and CDR2 sequences are SGHRS and YFSETQ. The CDR3 has 16 amino acids. Trimming at V came to 3 bases and at J to 5 bases, leaving 5 bases not matched to a gene. The CDR3: CASSSLAGGRTGELFF. The DNA for the CDR3 is TGCGCCAGCAGCTCACTAGCGGGAGGAAGGACCGGGGAGCTGTTTTTT.

The V call is TRBV19, the J call TRBJ2-7; 7 bases are shared with TRBD2. Trimming removed 8 bases from V and 6 bases from J; junction bases left unmatched: 10. This CDR3 region has 13 residues. Per the germline V gene, CDR1 is LNHDA and CDR2 is SQIVND (reference sequence). CDR3 nucleotide sequence: TGTGCCAGTGGGAAGGGCGGGAGCACCGAGCAGTACTTC. Its translation: CASGKGGSTEQYF.

This clonotype was counted ten times or more. V usage is TRBV12-3 or TRBV12-4 and J usage is TRBJ2-1; D not resolved. V was pared by 3 bases and J by 8 bases, with 8 bases between. This CDR3 has 12 amino acids. CDR3 region: CASSLGLDEQFF. The DNA of the CDR3 is TGTGCCAGCAGTTTGGGCCTTGATGAGCAGTTCTTC.

This clonotype was detected many times. The V call is TRBV7-9, the J call TRBJ2-3; TRBD2 aligns across 8 bases. The CDR3 contains 17 residues. Germline loops: CDR1 SEHNR, CDR2 FQNEAQ (reference sequence). Trimming at V came to 1 base and at J to 0 bases, leaving 6 bases not matched to a gene. The CDR3 protein is CASSLGTSGGSTDTQYF. The CDR3 DNA follows: TGTGCCAGCAGCTTAGGCACTAGCGGAGGTAGCACAGATACGCAGTATTTT. Full variable domain (rest looked up from reference TRBV7-9 and TRBJ2-3): DTGVSQNPRHKITKRGQNVTFRCDPISEHNRLYWYRQTLGQGPEFLTYFQNEAQLEKSRLLSDRFSAERPKGSFSTLEIQRTEQGDSAMYLCASSLGTSGGSTDTQYFGPGTRLTVL.

This clonotype appeared many times. The V gene is TRBV29-1, the J gene TRBJ2-7; D remains ambiguous. CDR3 length: 12 residues. V was cut by 7 bases and J by 5 bases, with 15 bases left in between. Germline V gene lookup returns CDR1 SQVTM and CDR2 ANQGSEA. The CDR3 DNA follows: TGCAGCGGACCGTTCACTCTTGACGAGCAGTACTTC. Translation: CSGPFTLDEQYF.

This clonotype occurred many times. The chain has TRBV7-6 and TRBJ2-3, with 7 bases fitting TRBD1. The CDR3 spans 16 residues. V lost 4 bases and J lost 1; bases outside the gene matches: 8. Germline loops: CDR1 SGHVS, CDR2 FNYEAQ. CDR3 in amino acids: CASSSPGGEGTDTQYF. The DNA of the CDR3 is TGTGCCAGCAGCTCGCCAGGGGGAGAAGGCACAGATACGCAGTATTTT.

V and J are TRBV29-1 and TRBJ2-7, with 9 bases lining up with TRBD1. Unmatched junction bases numbered 8, after V lost 3 bases and J lost 5 bases. This CDR3 is 14 amino acids long. The germline V gene has CDR1 SQVTM and CDR2 ANQGSEA. CDR3 sequence: CSVDLGQGVHEQYF. Here the CDR3 DNA reads TGCAGCGTTGATTTGGGACAGGGCGTCCACGAGCAGTACTTC.

This clonotype was observed a few times. V gene TRBV20-1 combines with J gene TRBJ1-5; a possible D gene is TRBD1 (5 bases). Germline lookup yields CDR1 DFQATT and CDR2 SNEGSKA (reference sequence). Trimming took off 0 bases at V and 0 bases at J, with 15 bases between the two ends. The CDR3 loop spans 17 amino acids. The CDR3 nucleotides are TGCAGTGCTAGAGATGAACAGGAATTTTATAGCAATCAGCCCCAGCATTTT. Its protein is CSARDEQEFYSNQPQHF.

The sample holds a few counts of this clonotype. The V gene is TRBV7-6, the J gene TRBJ1-3, with 8 bases lining up with TRBD1. The germline CDR1 and CDR2 sequences are SGHVS and FNYEAQ. The V and J ends lost 5 bases and 0 bases, in that order; junction bases with no gene match: 12. The CDR3 sequence is 18 residues long. The CDR3 nucleotides are TGTGCCAGCAGCCCCGGGACAGGCGGCCCCTACTCTGGAAACACCATATATTTT. As protein: CASSPGTGGPYSGNTIYF.

This clonotype has at least ten counts. The V gene is TRBV12-3 or TRBV12-4, the J gene TRBJ2-4; 16 bases align to TRBD2. The trim removed 2 bases at V and 1 base at J, leaving 14 bases unmatched. The CDR3 runs 22 residues. DNA for the CDR3: TGTGCCAGCAGTTTAAGGATCGTGGGGACTAGCGGGAGGGTCGCCGCCAAAAACATTCAGTACTTC. Its translation is CASSLRIVGTSGRVAAKNIQYF.

This clonotype was detected ten times or more. This chain connects TRBV29-1 to TRBJ2-1; TRBD2 matches at 7 bases. Germline CDR1 SQVTM, CDR2 ANQGSEA. There are 15 residues in the CDR3. After removal of 4 bases from V and 1 base from J, the junction contained 7 bases not matched to a gene. DNA of the CDR3: TGCAGCGTTGGGTGGGCGGGAGTGTCCTACAATGAGCAGTTCTTC. Translated: CSVGWAGVSYNEQFF.

The chain uses TRBV4-1 and TRBJ2-3; 9 bases are shared with TRBD2. The CDR3 is 14 amino acids. Germline assignment: CDR1 MGHRA and CDR2 YSYEKL. Trimming cost V 5 bases and J 4 bases; bases outside gene matches: 4. The CDR3 region is CASSTPSGADTQYF. The CDR3 bases are TGCGCCAGCAGCACCCCTAGCGGGGCAGATACGCAGTATTTT.

The chain uses TRBV20-1 and TRBJ2-2; TRBD1 or TRBD2 may be the D gene (5 bases each). V lost 2 bases, J lost 6 bases, and 13 bases lay in between. Germline V gives CDR1 DFQATT, CDR2 SNEGSKA (reference sequence). This CDR3 contains 14 residues. The CDR3 bases are TGCAGTGCTAGATGGGACCTTGGAGCCGGGGAGCTGTTTTTT. This gives the protein CSARWDLGAGELFF.